This T cell receptor beta chain emerged from a study of identical twins. Study-wide findings and caveats: Zero-insertion analyses might be partly confounded by invariant T cells like MAIT and iNKT. Memory repertoires showed no such pattern, whereas abundant cord blood beta clonotypes carried fewer insertions.

The J segment lost 3 bases and the V segment lost 7 bases, leaving 6 bases of the junction unmatched. Germline CDR1 and CDR2: LNHNV and YYDKDF (reference sequence). This CDR3 is built from 14 residues. TCRdb recomputed calls from the 5' RACE reads with MiXCR, one row per CDR3 protein. Of 400,000 to 650,000 distinct CDR3 sequences listed, under 25% were seen once; the top ten hold roughly 0.9%. This clonotype showed up many times. The antigen is undetermined. These data also featured in a second study, about T cells expressing NK-cell markers. From that second work: One observes that, in a few donors, these clonotypes were also the leading ones within the CD3+CD56-NKG2C+ fraction.

The sequence was obtained from a woman aged 18 to 35 in good health. The rearrangement links TRBV15 to TRBJ2-1; 7 bases match TRBD2. Sequencing used CD4+ T cells sorted from blood. CDR3 DNA sequence: TGTGCCACCAACCCCGGGGGGAGCTACAATGAGCAGTTCTTC. Translated, it gives CATNPGGSYNEQFF.